Included here is one T cell receptor beta chain sequence, with context. Trimming removed 3 bases at V and 0 bases at J, with 9 bases between. This CDR3 spans 14 amino acids. Germline assignment: CDR1 GTSNPN and CDR2 SVGIG (reference sequence). TCRdb's table, derived via immunoSEQ multiplex PCR, lists solely in-frame clones and lacks some. Among tens of thousands of clones listed, 93% were seen once. The data originate from a study of control samples from healthy donors and cancer patients. This TCR was sampled from a woman between 45 and 60 years old with head and neck cancer. The specimen sequenced was PBMCs. The chain joins TRBV30 to TRBJ1-5; TRBD1 is a possible D gene (5 bases). The CDR3 region has the DNA TGTGCCTGGAGCCCGACAGTTAGCAATCAGCCCCAGCATTTT. Translation gives CAWSPTVSNQPQHF.